These T cell receptor beta chains were read from a single sample in a study of blood T cell repertoires in COVID-19. Profiled with immunoSEQ multiplex PCR; TCRdb holds only in-frame clones, not every one. Of about 280,000 clones listed, roughly 80% were seen once; the top ten hold more than 4%. The specimen sequenced was PBMCs or T cells enriched from blood (not recorded which). These receptor sequences come from a man aged 35 to 55 who had been exposed to COVID-19. CDR3s include the opening cysteine and the closing phenylalanine or tryptophan. Fields, in order: CDR3 length, clone size, D gene, J gene, V gene, CDR3 DNA, CDR3 protein. A D gene is named only where the DNA matches it firmly. Size values are once, few and many counts, or a class for expanded clones, and some rows have none.

length: 13
size: .
D: .
J: TRBJ2-1
V: TRBV2
DNA: TGTGCCAGCAACCGACTAGGCCTGAATGAGCAGTTCTTC
CDR3: CASNRLGLNEQFF

length: 14
size: .
D: TRBD2
J: TRBJ2-7
V: TRBV5-6
DNA: TGTGCCAGCAGCCTAACTAGCGGGAGAGGCGAGCAGTACTTC
CDR3: CASSLTSGRGEQYF

length: 13
size: .
D: TRBD1
J: TRBJ1-1
V: TRBV18
DNA: TGTGCCAGCTCACCTTTAGGACAGGGCGGAGCTTTCTTT
CDR3: CASSPLGQGGAFF

length: 15
size: .
D: TRBD1
J: TRBJ1-1
V: TRBV3-1/TRBV3-2
DNA: TGTGCCAGCAGAAGAAGGGGACAGGGCAACACTGAAGCTTTCTTT
CDR3: CASRRRGQGNTEAFF

length: 13
size: .
D: TRBD1
J: TRBJ2-7
V: TRBV11-3
DNA: TGTGCCAGCAGACCGACAGGGGTTGGGGAGCAGTACTTC
CDR3: CASRPTGVGEQYF

length: 14
size: .
D: .
J: TRBJ2-1
V: TRBV4-1
DNA: TGCGCCAGCAGCCAACCAGGAGGATCGATTGAGCAGTTCTTC
CDR3: CASSQPGGSIEQFF

length: 23
size: .
D: TRBD2
J: TRBJ2-4
V: TRBV18
DNA: TGTGCCAGCTCACGGCGCCTGACTAGCGGAGCCACAATGAGTACTCTAGCCAAAAACATTCAGTACTTC
CDR3: CASSRRLTSGATMSTLAKNIQYF

length: 14
size: few
D: .
J: TRBJ1-1
V: TRBV7-6
DNA: TGTGCCAGCAGCTATACAGGAGATAACACTGAAGCTTTCTTT
CDR3: CASSYTGDNTEAFF

length: 14
size: .
D: TRBD2
J: TRBJ2-4
V: TRBV6-4
DNA: TGTGCCAGCAGCGCTACACCCGGCGGGGGCATTCAGTACTTC
CDR3: CASSATPGGGIQYF

length: 14
size: .
D: .
J: TRBJ2-1
V: TRBV2
DNA: TGTGCCAGGACTAGTCCCCCTCATTCACATGAGCAGTTCTTC
CDR3: CARTSPPHSHEQFF

length: 13
size: .
D: .
J: TRBJ1-1
V: TRBV27
DNA: TGTGCCAGCAGTTTAAGAGCCACCACTGAAGCTTTCTTT
CDR3: CASSLRATTEAFF

length: 13
size: once
D: .
J: TRBJ2-5
V: TRBV30
DNA: TGTGCCTGGAGTGTAGCAGGGCCCCAGACCCAGTACTTC
CDR3: CAWSVAGPQTQYF

length: 13
size: .
D: .
J: TRBJ2-7
V: TRBV11-1
DNA: TGTGCCAGCAGCTTGGGCCCGAACTACGAGCAGTACTTC
CDR3: CASSLGPNYEQYF

length: 13
size: .
D: .
J: TRBJ1-2
V: TRBV12-3/TRBV12-4
DNA: TGTGCCAGCAGTTTCTCGGGGAGTCGAGGCTACACCTTC
CDR3: CASSFSGSRGYTF

length: 14
size: few
D: .
J: TRBJ1-5
V: TRBV10-2
DNA: TGCGCCAGCACCGGGGGGTATAGCAATCAGCCCCAGCATTTT
CDR3: CASTGGYSNQPQHF

length: 17
size: .
D: .
J: TRBJ1-6
V: TRBV15
DNA: TGTGCCACCAGCAGAGATTTCAAAGCACAGGGTCGGAAGGTCCTCCACTTT
CDR3: CATSRDFKAQGRKVLHF

length: 14
size: .
D: .
J: TRBJ1-1
V: TRBV18
DNA: TGTGCCAGCTCACCCGCGTTGGTGAACACTGAAGCTTTCTTT
CDR3: CASSPALVNTEAFF